These 5 T cell receptor beta chains were sequenced from one sample in a study of shared clonotypes between healthy human individuals. Here immunoSEQ multiplex PCR was the method, and the copy in TCRdb shows in-frame clones only, minus some. Altogether some 1.5 million clones are present, roughly 96% being singletons, with the ten largest covering roughly 1.2%. The specimen was naive CD4+ T cells sorted from blood. Subset defined: CD45RA+ positively selected. The receptors derive from a man aged 30 to 45 in good health.

The gene calls are TRBV11-2 and TRBJ2-7; 7 bases align to TRBD1. With V trimmed by 5 bases and J by 2 bases, 12 bases remained unmatched. Germline loops: CDR1 SGHAT, CDR2 FQNNGV. The CDR3 is 16 residues long. CDR3 sequence (DNA): TGTGCCAGCAGCCCGGGACAACAGGGGTCGGCCTACGAGCAGTACTTC. Its protein product is CASSPGQQGSAYEQYF.

The chain has TRBV5-5 and TRBJ1-1; the D gene is possibly TRBD1 (5 bases). CDR1 and CDR2 (germline): SGHKS, YYEKEE (reference sequence). V gave up 4 bases and J gave up 0 bases, with 10 bases separating them. The CDR3 length is 14 residues. CDR3 in amino acids: CASSPRGMNTEAFF. The CDR3 DNA is TGTGCCAGCAGCCCACGGGGGATGAACACTGAAGCTTTCTTT.

In its sample, this clone was seen once. The V gene is TRBV7-9, the J gene TRBJ2-3, with 7 bases that match TRBD1. CDR1 and CDR2 from the germline V gene are SEHNR and FQNEAQ (reference sequence). This CDR3 spans 15 amino acids. Trimming took 5 bases from V and 0 from J; bases not matched to a gene: 5. CDR3 protein: CASSRRDSSTDTQYF. The DNA for the CDR3 is TGTGCCAGCAGCCGAAGGGACAGTAGCACAGATACGCAGTATTTT. The whole variable domain, remainder taken from reference TRBV7-9 and TRBJ2-3, is DTGVSQNPRHKITKRGQNVTFRCDPISEHNRLYWYRQTLGQGPEFLTYFQNEAQLEKSRLLSDRFSAERPKGSFSTLEIQRTEQGDSAMYLCASSRRDSSTDTQYFGPGTRLTVL.

This chain joins TRBV6-5 and TRBJ2-7; D call uncertain. Trimming took 2 bases from V and 5 from J, leaving 16 bases between them. CDR1 is MNHEY and CDR2 is SVGAGI in the germline V gene. This CDR3 is 15 amino acids long. CDR3 coding DNA: TGTGCCAGCAGTTACCGAGGAAATTTGGAGAACGAGCAGTACTTC. Protein product: CASSYRGNLENEQYF.

The rearrangement links TRBV20-1 to TRBJ1-1; no clear D. The CDR3 spans 11 residues. Germline V CDR1 and CDR2: DFQATT, SNEGSKA (reference sequence). V dropped 7 bases and J dropped 4 bases, with 10 bases sitting between them. The chain's CDR3 is CSVTTSTEAFF. CDR3 sequence (DNA): TGCAGTGTTACGACCTCCACTGAAGCTTTCTTT.